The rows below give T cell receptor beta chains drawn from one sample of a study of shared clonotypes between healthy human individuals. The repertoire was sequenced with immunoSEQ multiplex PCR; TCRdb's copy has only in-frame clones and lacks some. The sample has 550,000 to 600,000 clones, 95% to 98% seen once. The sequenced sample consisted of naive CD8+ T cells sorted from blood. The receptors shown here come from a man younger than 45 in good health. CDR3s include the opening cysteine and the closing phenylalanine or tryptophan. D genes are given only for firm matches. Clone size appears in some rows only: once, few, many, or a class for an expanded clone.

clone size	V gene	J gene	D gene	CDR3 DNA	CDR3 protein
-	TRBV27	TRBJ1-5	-	TGTGCCAGCAGTTTTGGGCGGAGCAATCAGCCCCAGCATTTT	CASSFGRSNQPQHF
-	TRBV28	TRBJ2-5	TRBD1	TGTGCCACCCGACAGGGGGTAGGGGAGACCCAGTACTTC	CATRQGVGETQYF
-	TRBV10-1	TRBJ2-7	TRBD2	TGCGCCAGCAGCCCCACTAGCGGGAGGGCCTACGAGCAGTACTTC	CASSPTSGRAYEQYF
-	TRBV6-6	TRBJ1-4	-	TGTGCCAGCAGTTACACTGCAACTAATGAAAAACTGTTTTTT	CASSYTATNEKLFF
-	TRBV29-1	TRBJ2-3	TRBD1	TGCAGCGTTGAGTACAGGGGAGATACGCAGTATTTT	CSVEYRGDTQYF
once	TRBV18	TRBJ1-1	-	TGTGCCAGCTCACCCACTATCCTTGAAGCTTTCTTT	CASSPTILEAFF
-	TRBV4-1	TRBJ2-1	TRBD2	TGCGCCAGCAGCCAGATCAAGACTAGCGGGAGAAATGAGCAGTTCTTC	CASSQIKTSGRNEQFF
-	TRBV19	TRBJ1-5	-	TGTGCCAGTAGTATCCCAGGGCTCGGTCAGCCCCAGCATTTT	CASSIPGLGQPQHF
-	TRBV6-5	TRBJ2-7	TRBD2	TGTGCCAGCAGTCACCTAGCGGAGTCCTACGAGCAGTACTTC	CASSHLAESYEQYF
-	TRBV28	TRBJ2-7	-	TGTGCCAGCAGCTCACTACTACAGGGTAACTTAGCCTACGAGCAGTACTTC	CASSSLLQGNLAYEQYF
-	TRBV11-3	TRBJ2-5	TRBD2	TGTGCCAGCAGCAGCACTAGGGAGGGACAAGAGACCCAGTACTTC	CASSSTREGQETQYF
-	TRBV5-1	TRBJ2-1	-	TGCGCCAGCAGCTCCCCCCCGGGGGAAGGGGTTGAGCAGTTCTTC	CASSSPPGEGVEQFF
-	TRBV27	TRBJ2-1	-	TGTGCCAGCAGTTTAGTCCCTACCGGCCACAATGAGCAGTTCTTC	CASSLVPTGHNEQFF
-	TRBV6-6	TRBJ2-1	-	TGTGCCAGCAGTTACTCGACGGGTTCTGAGCAGTTCTTC	CASSYSTGSEQFF
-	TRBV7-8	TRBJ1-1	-	TGTGCCAGCAGCTTAGAGGTCTGGGCGGTCACTGAAGCTTTCTTT	CASSLEVWAVTEAFF
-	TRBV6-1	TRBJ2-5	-	TGTGCCAGCAGCAGGAAAGAGACCCAGTACTTC	CASSRKETQYF
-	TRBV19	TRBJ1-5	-	TGTGCCACAAGGGATCCGGCAAGCCACGGGCAGCCCCAGCATTTT	CATRDPASHGQPQHF
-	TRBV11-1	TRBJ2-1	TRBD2	TGTGCCAGCAGCCCGGGGTTTCGTCTAGCGGGGAGCTCCTACAATGAGCAGTTCTTC	CASSPGFRLAGSSYNEQFF
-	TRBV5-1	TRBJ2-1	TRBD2	TGCGCCAGCAGCATAAACCGTCCTAGCGGGACTTACCATATGCAGGAGCAGTTCTTC	CASSINRPSGTYHMQEQFF
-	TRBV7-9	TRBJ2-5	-	TGTGCCAGCAGGGTCTACGGGGAGACCCAGTACTTC	CASRVYGETQYF